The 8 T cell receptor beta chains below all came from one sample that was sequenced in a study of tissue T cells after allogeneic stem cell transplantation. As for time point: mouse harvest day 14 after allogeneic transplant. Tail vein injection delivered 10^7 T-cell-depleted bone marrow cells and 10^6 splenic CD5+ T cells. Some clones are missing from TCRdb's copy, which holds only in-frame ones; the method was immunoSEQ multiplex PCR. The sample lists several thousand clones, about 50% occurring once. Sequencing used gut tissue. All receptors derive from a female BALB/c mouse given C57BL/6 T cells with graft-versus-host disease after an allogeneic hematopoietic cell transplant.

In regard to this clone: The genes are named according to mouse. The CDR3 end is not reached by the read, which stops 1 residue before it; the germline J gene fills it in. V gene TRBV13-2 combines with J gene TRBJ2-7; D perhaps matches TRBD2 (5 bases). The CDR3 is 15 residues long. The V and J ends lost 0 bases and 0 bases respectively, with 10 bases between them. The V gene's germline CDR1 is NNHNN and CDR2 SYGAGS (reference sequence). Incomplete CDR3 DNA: TGTGCCAGCGGTGATGCTCTGGGTATCTCCTATGAACAGTAC. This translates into CASGDALGISYEQY. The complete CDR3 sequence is CASGDALGISYEQYF.

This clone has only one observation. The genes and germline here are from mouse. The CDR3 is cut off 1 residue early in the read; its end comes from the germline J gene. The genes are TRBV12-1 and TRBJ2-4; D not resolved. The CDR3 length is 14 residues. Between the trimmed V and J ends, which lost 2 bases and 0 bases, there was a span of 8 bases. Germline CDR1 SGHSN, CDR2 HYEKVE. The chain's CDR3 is CASSRTPSQNTLYF. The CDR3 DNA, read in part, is TGTGCCAGCTCTCGCACACCTAGTCAAAACACCTTGTAC.

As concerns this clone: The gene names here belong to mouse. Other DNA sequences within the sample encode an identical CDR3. The sequenced CDR3 bases are TGTGCCAGCAGTCTGGAGTATAATTCGCCCCTCTAC. Translating gives CASSLEYNSPLY. The whole CDR3 protein reads CASSLEYNSPLYF. The chain carries TRBV26 and TRBJ1-6; D not certain. The DNA ends 1 residue before the CDR3 does, and the rest of the CDR3 is filled in from the germline J gene. TRBJ1-6 is noted as an ORF with a role that remains uncertain. The V end lost 2 bases, the J end lost 4 bases, and 3 bases lay between the germline ends. CDR3 length: 13 amino acids. Germline assignment: CDR1 KGHPV and CDR2 FQNQEV (reference sequence).

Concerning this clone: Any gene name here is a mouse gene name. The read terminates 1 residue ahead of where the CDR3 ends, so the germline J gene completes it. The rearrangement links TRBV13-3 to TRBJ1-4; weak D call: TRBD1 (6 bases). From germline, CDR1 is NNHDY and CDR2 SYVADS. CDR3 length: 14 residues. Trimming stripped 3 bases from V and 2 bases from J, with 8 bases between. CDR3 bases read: TGTGCCAGCAGTGGGGACACATCCAACGAAAGATTATTT. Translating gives CASSGDTSNERLF. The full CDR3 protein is CASSGDTSNERLFF.

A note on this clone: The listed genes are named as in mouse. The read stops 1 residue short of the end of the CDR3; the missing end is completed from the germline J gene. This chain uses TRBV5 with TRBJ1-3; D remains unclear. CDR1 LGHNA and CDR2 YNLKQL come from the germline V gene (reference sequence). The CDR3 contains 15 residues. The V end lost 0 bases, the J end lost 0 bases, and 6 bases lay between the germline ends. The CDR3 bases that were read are TGTGCCAGCAGCCAAGATCGAAATTCTGGAAATACGCTCTAT. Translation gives CASSQDRNSGNTLY. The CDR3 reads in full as CASSQDRNSGNTLYF.

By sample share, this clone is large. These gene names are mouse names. Incomplete CDR3 DNA: TGTGCCAGCAGCCAAGACCCGGGGGGGCGAGGTGAACAGTAC. Residues: CASSQDPGGRGEQY. The full CDR3 protein is CASSQDPGGRGEQYF. This sequence joins TRBV2 and TRBJ2-7; TRBD2 matches at 8 bases. The read stops 1 residue short of the end of the CDR3; the missing end is completed from the germline J gene. J gave up 6 bases and V 0 bases, and 7 bases lay outside the gene matches. From germline, CDR1 is LGHNA and CDR2 YSYQKL. CDR3 size: 15 residues.

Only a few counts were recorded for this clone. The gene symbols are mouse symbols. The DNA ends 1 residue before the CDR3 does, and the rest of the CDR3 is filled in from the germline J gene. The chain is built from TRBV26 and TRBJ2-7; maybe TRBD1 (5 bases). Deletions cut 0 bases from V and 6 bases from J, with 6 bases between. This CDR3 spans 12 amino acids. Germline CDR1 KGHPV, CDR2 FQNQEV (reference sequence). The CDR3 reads CASSLSGVEQYF. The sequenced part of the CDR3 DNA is TGTGCCAGCAGTCTGTCAGGGGTTGAACAGTAC.

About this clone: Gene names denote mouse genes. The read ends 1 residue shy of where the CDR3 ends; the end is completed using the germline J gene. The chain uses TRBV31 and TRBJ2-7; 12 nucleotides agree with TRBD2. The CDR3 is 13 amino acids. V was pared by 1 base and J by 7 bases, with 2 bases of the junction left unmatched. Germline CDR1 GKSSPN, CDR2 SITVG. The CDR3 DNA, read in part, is TGTGCCTGGAGTCGGGACTGGGGGGTGGAACAGTAC. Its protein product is CAWSRDWGVEQY. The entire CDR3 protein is CAWSRDWGVEQYF. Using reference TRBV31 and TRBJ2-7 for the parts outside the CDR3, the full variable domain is AQTIHQWPVAEIKAVGSPLSLGCTIKGKSSPNLYWYWQATGGTLQQLFYSITVGQVESVVQLNLSASRPKDDQFILSTEKLLLSHSGFYLCAWSRDWGVEQYFGPGTRLTVL.